This TCR beta chain was sequenced in a study of OX40 agonist ivuxolimab in advanced cancers. On the study more broadly: The study treated patients with ivuxolimab, an agonistic anti-OX40 (CD134) antibody. Dose-escalation patients suffered from hepatocellular carcinoma, melanoma, renal cell or head and neck cancer. Mean age approximately 66 years, range about 20 to 85; about 81% male. Partial responses were observed in three patients, of whom one had hepatocellular carcinoma and two had cutaneous melanoma.

Germline V lookup: CDR1 LNHDA, CDR2 SQIVND (reference sequence). V lost 0 bases and J lost 8, with 5 bases in between. The CDR3 totals 12 residues. The data were produced by immunoSEQ multiplex PCR, yet TCRdb's version contains in-frame clones alone and is incomplete. The sample lists 45,000 to 70,000 clones, about 90% occurring once. This sequence was found in an adult with an advanced solid tumor such as melanoma, head and neck, liver or kidney cancer. Material: CD4+ or CD8+ T cells sorted from blood, obtained in a trial of the OX40 agonist ivuxolimab. The gene calls are TRBV19 and TRBJ2-1; D uncertain. The CDR3: CASSIDTHEQFF. CDR3 sequence (DNA): TGTGCCAGTAGTATAGATACGCATGAGCAGTTCTTC.